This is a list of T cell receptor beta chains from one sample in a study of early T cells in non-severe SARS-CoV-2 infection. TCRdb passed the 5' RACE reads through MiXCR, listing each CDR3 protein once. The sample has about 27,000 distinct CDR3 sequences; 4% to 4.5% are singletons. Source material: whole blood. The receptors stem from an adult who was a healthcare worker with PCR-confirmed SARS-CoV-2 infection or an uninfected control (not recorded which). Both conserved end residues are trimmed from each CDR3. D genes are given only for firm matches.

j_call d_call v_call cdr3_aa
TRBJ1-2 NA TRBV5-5 ASSLDQGVVYGYT
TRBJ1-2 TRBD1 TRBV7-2 ASRNPGTGDYGYT
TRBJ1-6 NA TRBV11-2 ASSLGENSPLH
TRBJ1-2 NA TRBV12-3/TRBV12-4 ASSLAWRGSYT
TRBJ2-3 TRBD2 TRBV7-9 ASSLGWAGDPDTQY
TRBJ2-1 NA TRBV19 ASMRGRGYNEQF
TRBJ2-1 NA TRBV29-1 SLCSPNSYNEQF
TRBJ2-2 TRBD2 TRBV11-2 ASSPIRDYNTGELF
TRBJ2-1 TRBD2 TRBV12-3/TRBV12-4 ASSRLAPSYNEQF
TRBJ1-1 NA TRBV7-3 ASSTPLDSRMNTEAF
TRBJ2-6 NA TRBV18 ASSPPSPLSGANVLT
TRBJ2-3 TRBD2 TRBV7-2 ASSPVSGGTDTQY
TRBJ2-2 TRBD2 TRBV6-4 ASSPVSGTSSPGELF
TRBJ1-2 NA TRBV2 ASRADMQGYT
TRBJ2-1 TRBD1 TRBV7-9 ASSHPPGGARNEQF
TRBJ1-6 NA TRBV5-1 ASSPGHTNSPLH
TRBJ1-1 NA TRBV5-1 ASSYSGARDTEAF
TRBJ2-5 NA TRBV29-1 SVVRQGGETQY
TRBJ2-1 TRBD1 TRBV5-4 ASSPPGQGINEQF
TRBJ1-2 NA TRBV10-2 ASKSENYGYT
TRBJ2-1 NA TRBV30 AWGEGYGGGYNEQF
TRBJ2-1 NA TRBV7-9 ASIFGISGNEQF
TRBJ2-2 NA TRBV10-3 AMATSQTGELF
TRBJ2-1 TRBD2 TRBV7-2 ASISRRTSGRANYNEQF
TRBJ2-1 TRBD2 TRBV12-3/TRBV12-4 ASSRHSGTSYNEQF
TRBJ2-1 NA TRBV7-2 ASSLGLLGLNEQF
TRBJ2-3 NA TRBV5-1 ASSAFGYMADTQY
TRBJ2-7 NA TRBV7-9 ASSFPYDAYEQY
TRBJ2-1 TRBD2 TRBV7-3 ASSELAGVGNEQF
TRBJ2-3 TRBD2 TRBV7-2 ASSSQVSGRADTQY
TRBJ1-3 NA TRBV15 ATSRDAVSGNTIY
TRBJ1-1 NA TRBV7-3 ASSLGEVTQTEAF
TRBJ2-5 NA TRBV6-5 ASSRLGGTWDSQETQY
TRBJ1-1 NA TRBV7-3 ASSPKTRLNTEAF
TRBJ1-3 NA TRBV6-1 ASSEVGAGNTIY
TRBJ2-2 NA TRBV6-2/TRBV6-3 ASSYFWGSNTGELF
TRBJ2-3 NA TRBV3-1 ASSLDASRMKYTQY
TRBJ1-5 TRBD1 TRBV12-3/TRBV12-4 ASARQGRQPQH
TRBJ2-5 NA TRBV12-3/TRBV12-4 ASSIQETQY
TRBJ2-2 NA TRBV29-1 SVVSQENTGELF
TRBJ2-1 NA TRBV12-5 ASGLALGSSLNNEQF
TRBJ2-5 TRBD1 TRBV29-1 SVEGDSTTQY
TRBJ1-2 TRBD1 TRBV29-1 SVGQAPGGSSYGYT
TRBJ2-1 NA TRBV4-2 ASSPSGWEVAYNEQF
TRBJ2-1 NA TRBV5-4 ASSSGRAYNEQF
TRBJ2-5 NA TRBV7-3 ASSPEGESETQY
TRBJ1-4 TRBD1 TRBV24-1 ATSDLPGQGAFGREKLF
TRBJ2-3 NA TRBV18 ASSPGTGTRTDTQY
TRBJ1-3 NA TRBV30 ALDVLSGNTIY
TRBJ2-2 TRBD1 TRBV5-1 ASGTGAALSGELF
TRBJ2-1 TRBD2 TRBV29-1 SVEDTRLAGGLDEQF
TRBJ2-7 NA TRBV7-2 ASSASGPYEQY
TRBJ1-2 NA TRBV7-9 ASSFQGTYGYT